A selection of T cell receptor beta chains follows, all from one sample in a study of blood T cell repertoires in COVID-19. Method: immunoSEQ multiplex PCR; TCRdb's copy keeps in-frame clones and lacks some. This sample has 200,000 to 250,000 clones; 75% to 90% occur once, and the top ten carry about 3%. Sequencing was performed on peripheral blood. The receptors here all came from a woman aged 25 to 39 who had recovered from COVID-19. CDR3s leave out the opening cysteine and the closing phenylalanine or tryptophan.

V gene: TRBV4-3
J gene: TRBJ2-1
CDR3 protein: ASSSGTGGGNEQF

V gene: TRBV7-3
J gene: TRBJ2-1
CDR3 protein: ASSQQGGGGNEQF

V gene: TRBV18
J gene: TRBJ2-7
CDR3 protein: ASSPRTGTYEQY

V gene: TRBV4-2
J gene: TRBJ1-4
CDR3 protein: ASSQRTGDMEKLF

V gene: TRBV7-2
J gene: TRBJ1-1
CDR3 protein: ASSSGIQAF

V gene: TRBV30
J gene: TRBJ1-4
CDR3 protein: AWSVVGAREKLF

V gene: TRBV14
J gene: TRBJ2-7
CDR3 protein: ASSPTGPHEQY

V gene: TRBV30
J gene: TRBJ2-2
CDR3 protein: AWSGGAATGELF

V gene: TRBV27
J gene: TRBJ2-5
CDR3 protein: ASRAMTMIETQY

V gene: TRBV15
J gene: TRBJ1-4
CDR3 protein: ATSRETGSGEKLF

V gene: TRBV30
J gene: TRBJ2-2
CDR3 protein: AWKPGTGGTGELF

V gene: TRBV6-6
J gene: TRBJ2-5
CDR3 protein: ASSYPQAFQETQY

V gene: TRBV19
J gene: TRBJ2-5
CDR3 protein: ASSSSGTEQETQY

V gene: TRBV7-2
J gene: TRBJ2-2
CDR3 protein: ASSLVSAAANTGELF

V gene: TRBV30
J gene: TRBJ1-6
CDR3 protein: AWSSGVQNSPLH

V gene: TRBV11-2
J gene: TRBJ2-1
CDR3 protein: ASTAVGWRGGSSYNEQF

V gene: TRBV7-8
J gene: TRBJ1-2
CDR3 protein: ASSLEQGGNYGYT

V gene: TRBV19
J gene: TRBJ2-5
CDR3 protein: ASSEDSNQETQY

V gene: TRBV5-1
J gene: TRBJ1-3
CDR3 protein: ASSTAGTGVGNTIY

V gene: TRBV18
J gene: TRBJ2-5
CDR3 protein: ASSPTSGKQETQY

V gene: TRBV7-9
J gene: TRBJ1-4
CDR3 protein: ASSSNRAANEKLF

V gene: TRBV2
J gene: TRBJ2-3
CDR3 protein: ASSGDRGADTQY

V gene: TRBV27
J gene: TRBJ1-1
CDR3 protein: ASRDMNTEAF

V gene: TRBV5-1
J gene: TRBJ2-1
CDR3 protein: ASSLATGFSSYNEQF

V gene: TRBV4-3
J gene: TRBJ1-3
CDR3 protein: ASSQRRTGGSSGNTIY

V gene: TRBV24-1
J gene: TRBJ1-1
CDR3 protein: ATRAGGNTEAF

V gene: TRBV10-2
J gene: TRBJ2-5
CDR3 protein: ASSALAGGRETQY

V gene: TRBV7-3
J gene: TRBJ2-7
CDR3 protein: ASSRSGTVGEEQY

V gene: TRBV10-1
J gene: TRBJ2-5
CDR3 protein: ASSDPPKPGDLHQETQY

V gene: TRBV13
J gene: TRBJ2-7
CDR3 protein: ASSLGGSGYEQY

V gene: TRBV10-1
J gene: TRBJ2-3
CDR3 protein: ASSGDRGGGTDTQY

V gene: TRBV6-2/TRBV6-3
J gene: TRBJ1-1
CDR3 protein: ASRPSRAPMNTEAF

V gene: TRBV5-4
J gene: TRBJ2-1
CDR3 protein: ASSLRGSMNEQF

V gene: TRBV19
J gene: TRBJ1-6
CDR3 protein: ASSRGGTGTPLH

V gene: TRBV7-9
J gene: TRBJ2-7
CDR3 protein: ASSLSGRDYEQY

V gene: TRBV11-1
J gene: TRBJ2-7
CDR3 protein: ASSLILGGDEQY

V gene: TRBV7-3
J gene: TRBJ2-1
CDR3 protein: ASSPLALAQDNEQF

V gene: TRBV5-1
J gene: TRBJ1-1
CDR3 protein: ASSLAPGQGAH

V gene: TRBV14
J gene: TRBJ1-2
CDR3 protein: ASSQATGALYGYT